These 22 T cell receptor beta chains came from one sample sequenced in a study of T-cell memory formation after mild COVID-19. TCRdb analysed the 5' RACE reads with MiXCR anew, one entry per CDR3 protein. The sample lists 150,000 to 200,000 distinct CDR3 sequences; around a tenth were seen once. Sequenced material: PBMCs or a T cell subset sorted from them (not recorded which). These receptor sequences come from a man younger than 35 who had mild COVID-19 (a few samples of this study predate the infection). Cell type and time point are not known.

The chain has TRBV4-2 and TRBJ2-3; TRBD2 aligns across 8 bases. CDR3 length: 15 residues. Germline V gene sequence: CDR1 LGHNA, CDR2 YNFKEQ. With 4 bases clipped from V and 3 bases from J, the junction kept 6 bases outside the gene matches. This CDR3 is CASSPPGLATDTQYF. Here the CDR3 DNA reads TGTGCCAGCAGCCCTCCCGGACTAGCAACAGATACGCAGTATTTT.

The chain carries TRBV6-5 and TRBJ2-1, with 8 bases identical to TRBD1. Germline CDR1 is MNHEY and CDR2 is SVGAGI. This CDR3 has 13 residues. The ends lost 8 bases at V and 8 bases at J; junction bases unmatched: 8. DNA for the CDR3: TGTGCCAGCTCCCGACAGGGGTTGGATGAGCAGTTCTTC. It translates to CASSRQGLDEQFF.

Ten or more counts support this clonotype. J is TRBJ1-1 and V is TRBV20-1; D not resolved. Germline loops: CDR1 DFQATT, CDR2 SNEGSKA (reference sequence). CDR3 size: 10 residues. Trimming pared 5 bases from V and 11 bases from J, leaving 12 bases between. The CDR3 protein is CSARGEKAFF. The CDR3 DNA reads TGCAGTGCTCGGGGAGAGAAGGCTTTCTTT.

CDR3 nucleotides: TGCAGTGCGCCGACCTGGGCCGGGAAACTGTTTTTT. Translating gives CSAPTWAGKLFF. The V gene is TRBV20-1, the J gene TRBJ1-4; D ambiguous. CDR1 DFQATT and CDR2 SNEGSKA come from the germline V gene (reference sequence). The CDR3 sequence is 12 residues long. The ends were cut back, 6 bases at V and 11 bases at J, with 16 bases in the middle.

Many counts were recorded for this clonotype. The chain uses TRBV11-2 and TRBJ1-2, with 10 nucleotides matching TRBD1. Germline CDR1 is SGHAT and CDR2 is FQNNGV. This CDR3 has 13 amino acids. V lost 4 bases and J lost 7; bases outside the gene matches: 3. The DNA for the CDR3 is TGTGCCAGCAGCTCTAGGGACAGGGGTGGCTACACCTTC. This gives the protein CASSSRDRGGYTF.

Ten or more counts support this clonotype. The J gene is TRBJ2-3, the V gene TRBV6-2 or TRBV6-3, with TRBD2 as a possible D gene (5 bases). The CDR3 runs 13 residues. V lost 7 bases and J lost 1, with 9 bases in between. Looked up from germline, CDR1 is MNHEY and CDR2 is SVGEGT. The chain's CDR3 is CASTDYRTDTQYF. CDR3 DNA sequence: TGTGCCAGCACCGACTACCGCACAGATACGCAGTATTTT.

The V gene is TRBV7-2, the J gene TRBJ1-2, with unresolved D. CDR3 length equals 13 residues. Looked up from germline, CDR1 is SGHTA and CDR2 is FQGNSA. V was cut by 7 bases and J by 4 bases, with 13 bases left in between. CDR3 in amino acids: CASTQDGLYGYTF. The CDR3 DNA is TGTGCCAGCACCCAGGACGGCCTCTATGGCTACACCTTC.

This chain uses TRBV4-3 with TRBJ2-3; 10 nucleotides line up with TRBD2. J lost 5 bases, V lost 4 bases, and 9 bases had no gene match. CDR1 and CDR2 (germline): LGHNA, YSLEER. The CDR3 extends over 16 amino acids. The CDR3 sequence: CASSRQAGGPGDTQYF. The CDR3 DNA reads as TGCGCCAGCAGCCGGCAAGCGGGGGGGCCGGGAGATACGCAGTATTTT.

The table lists this clonotype with many counts. This chain links TRBV12-3 or TRBV12-4 with TRBJ2-3; 9 nucleotides agree with TRBD2. The CDR3 contains 13 residues. Trimming removed 10 bases from V and 5 bases from J; junction bases left unmatched: 7. The CDR3 DNA sequence: TGTGCCATTGCGGGGGGGCAAGAAGATACGCAGTATTTT. This codes for CAIAGGQEDTQYF.

This clonotype came up once. The V and J genes are TRBV5-4 and TRBJ2-3, with 9 bases identical to TRBD1. The CDR3 has 16 residues. Germline CDR1 and CDR2: SGHNT and YYREEE (reference sequence). With 4 bases clipped from V and 5 bases from J, the junction kept 11 bases outside the gene matches. The CDR3 DNA sequence: TGTGCCAGCAGCCCGAAACCGGGACAGGGTAGAGATACGCAGTATTTT. Its protein is CASSPKPGQGRDTQYF. Variable domain in full (rest from reference TRBV5-4 and TRBJ2-3): ETGVTQSPTHLIKTRGQQVTLRCSSQSGHNTVSWYQQALGQGPQFIFQYYREEENGRGNFPPRFSGLQFPNYSSELNVNALELDDSALYLCASSPKPGQGRDTQYFGPGTRLTVL.

The chain couples TRBV3-1 to TRBJ2-7; D may correspond to TRBD1 or TRBD2 (5 bases each). CDR3 size: 13 residues. Germline-derived CDR1 and CDR2 are LGHDT and YNNKEL (reference sequence). V lost 1 base and J lost 2, with 6 bases in between. CDR3 residues: CASSQGGTYEQYF. For the CDR3, the DNA is TGTGCCAGCAGCCAAGGGGGGACCTACGAGCAGTACTTC.

The chain uses TRBV25-1 and TRBJ1-1; tentative D call: TRBD1 (6 bases). V was shortened by 3 bases and J by 3 bases, with 8 bases between the two germline ends. The CDR3 has 13 amino acids. Germline values: CDR1 MGHDK, CDR2 SYGVNS. The CDR3 loop reads CASSEDSYTEAFF. CDR3 nucleotide sequence: TGTGCCAGCAGTGAGGACAGCTACACTGAAGCTTTCTTT.

Only a few counts were recorded for this clonotype. The J gene is TRBJ2-7, the V gene TRBV5-4; D could derive from TRBD1 or TRBD2 (5 bases each). Germline lookup yields CDR1 SGHNT and CDR2 YYREEE (reference sequence). CDR3 size: 16 residues. V gave up 1 base and J gave up 3 bases, with 17 bases separating them. The CDR3 spells CASSLLQGASRYEQYF. DNA of the CDR3: TGTGCCAGCAGCTTGTTGCAAGGGGCTAGCCGCTACGAGCAGTACTTC.

J is TRBJ2-6 and V is TRBV12-3 or TRBV12-4; D is ambiguous. The ends were cut back, 2 bases at V and 4 bases at J, with 3 bases in the middle. CDR3 length: 13 amino acids. The CDR3, as DNA: TGTGCCAGCAGTTTATTGGGGGCCAACGTCCTGACTTTC. It specifies CASSLLGANVLTF.

The chain employs TRBV7-2 and TRBJ2-3; D remains unclear. The V end lost 5 bases, the J end lost 6 bases, and 15 bases lay between the germline ends. This CDR3 comprises 14 residues. Germline V CDR1 and CDR2: SGHTA, FQGNSA. The CDR3 sequence is CASSPGPLADTQYF. In DNA form, the CDR3 reads TGTGCCAGCAGCCCAGGCCCCCTCGCCGATACGCAGTATTTT.

This clonotype was seen only a few times. The chain joins TRBV6-1 to TRBJ1-6; 7 bases match TRBD1. Germline CDR1 MNHNS, CDR2 SASEGT. V lost 6 bases and J lost 10; bases outside the gene matches: 12. The CDR3 runs to 15 residues. The CDR3 loop reads CASSLIQGSWSPLHF. For the CDR3, the DNA is TGTGCCAGCAGCTTAATACAGGGGAGCTGGTCACCCCTCCACTTT.

The chain combines TRBV11-3 with TRBJ2-5; 7 bases map to TRBD1. This CDR3 has 13 residues. Germline V CDR1 and CDR2: SGHNT, YENEEA. V shed 5 bases and J 5 bases; nucleotides not matched to a gene: 5. The CDR3 is CASSAGGAETQYF. CDR3 coding DNA: TGTGCCAGCAGCGCAGGGGGAGCGGAGACCCAGTACTTC. Supplemented by reference TRBV11-3 and TRBJ2-5, the full variable domain reads EAGVVQSPRYKIIEKKQPVAFWCNPISGHNTLYWYLQNLGQGPELLIRYENEEAVDDSQLPKDRFSAERLKGVDSTLKIQPAELGDSAVYLCASSAGGAETQYFGPGTRLLVL.

This clonotype has just a few counts. This chain uses TRBV18 with TRBJ1-4; D is uncertain. This CDR3 is built from 14 residues. V was clipped by 3 bases and J by 0 bases, with 5 bases between them. The germline CDR1 and CDR2 sequences are KGHSH and LQKENI. The CDR3 region is CASSPGATNEKLFF. The CDR3, as DNA: TGTGCCAGCTCACCCGGTGCAACTAATGAAAAACTGTTTTTT.

This chain joins TRBV7-2 and TRBJ2-3; the match to TRBD2 covers 8 bases. J lost 4 bases, V lost 2 bases, and 5 bases had no gene match. Germline V gives CDR1 SGHTA, CDR2 FQGNSA. The CDR3 is 15 amino acids. The CDR3 is CASSLNVGGADTQYF. CDR3 nucleotide sequence: TGTGCCAGCAGCTTAAATGTCGGGGGGGCAGATACGCAGTATTTT.

This clonotype was observed a few times. V gene TRBV7-2 combines with J gene TRBJ2-3; D remains unclear. This CDR3 has 14 residues. Germline loops: CDR1 SGHTA, CDR2 FQGNSA. Trimming left V 1 base short and J 1 base short, with 6 bases between. CDR3 DNA: TGTGCCAGCAGCTTAGTTCACGGCACAGATACGCAGTATTTT. The encoded protein is CASSLVHGTDTQYF.

This clonotype has just a few counts. The chain uses TRBV7-9 and TRBJ1-1; D is ambiguous. Trimming cost V 3 bases and J 3 bases, with 11 bases left between them. There are 14 residues in the CDR3. Germline V gene lookup returns CDR1 SEHNR and CDR2 FQNEAQ (reference sequence). The CDR3 DNA follows: TGTGCCAGCAGCTTGATTAGGGATGACACTGAAGCTTTCTTT. It encodes CASSLIRDDTEAFF.

In this sample, this clonotype turned up many times. The chain is built from TRBV11-2 and TRBJ1-1; D is possibly TRBD1 (6 bases). CDR3 length: 16 residues. In germline, CDR1 is SGHAT, CDR2 FQNNGV. V dropped 0 bases and J dropped 6 bases, with 17 bases sitting between them. The CDR3 sequence is CASSLDQGGGRPEAFF. The CDR3 DNA reads TGTGCCAGCAGCTTAGATCAGGGTGGGGGGCGGCCTGAAGCTTTCTTT.